This T cell receptor beta chain was documented in a study of blood T cell repertoires in COVID-19. On the study more broadly: The United States, Italy and Spain were the sources of the acute and convalescent COVID-19 samples. T cells, B-cell-depleted T cells, or PBMCs supplied cDNA or gDNA.

Original handling: Counts of nucleated cells, estimated from reference gene primer amplification, were obtained. TCRdb's copy holds only in-frame clones and misses some; the assay was immunoSEQ multiplex PCR. V, J and clone size are those of that table, while D and trimming were read from the DNA. The sample includes 130,000 or so clones, around 86% of them seen just once. CDR1 is SGHDT and CDR2 is YYEEEE in the germline V gene. Trimming removed 1 base from V and 6 bases from J, with 14 bases in between. The CDR3 runs to 15 residues. The count of this clone is one. Enrolment of Seattle patients took place during active infection, and they were followed longitudinally.

The sequenced sample was peripheral blood. The receptor was isolated from a woman aged 70-85 years with COVID-19, enrolled during active disease. V gene TRBV5-6 combines with J gene TRBJ1-3; D ambiguous. Here the CDR3 DNA reads TGTGCCAGCAGCTTGCGGGCAGCGGTGGTAAACACCATATATTTT. Its protein product is CASSLRAAVVNTIYF.